The 3 T cell receptor beta chains below were found in one sample sequenced in a study of T cell responses to AZD1222 COVID-19 vaccine. Libraries were prepared by immunoSEQ multiplex PCR; TCRdb keeps only in-frame clonotypes and omits some of them. The sample contains 110,000 to 150,000 clones, approximately 90% of which appear only once. Specimen: peripheral blood, collected on day 0 of AZD1222 vaccination. The receptors stem from an adult in good health.

The chain recombines TRBV5-6 with TRBJ1-2, with 9 bases lining up with TRBD1. V shed 3 bases, J shed 2 bases, and the junction held 8 bases outside the gene matches. Germline V gene lookup returns CDR1 SGHDT and CDR2 YYEEEE. The CDR3 contains 16 residues. CDR3 in amino acids: CASSSGSGTGNYGYTF. In DNA, the CDR3 is TGTGCCAGCAGCTCGGGTTCCGGGACAGGGAACTATGGCTACACCTTC.

With regard to this clone: Other DNA sequences in the sample encode the same CDR3. In DNA, the CDR3 is TGCGCCAGCAGCTTTAGGCTAGCGGGGGGCTCCTACGAGCAGTACTTC. It is translated as CASSFRLAGGSYEQYF. The chain uses TRBV5-1 and TRBJ2-7, with TRBD2 matching 11 bases. V gave up 2 bases and J gave up 0 bases; unmatched junction bases: 4. Germline V CDR1 and CDR2: SGHRS, YFSETQ. This CDR3 has 16 residues.

The V and J genes are TRBV6-2 or TRBV6-3 and TRBJ1-5, with D uncertain. Germline CDR1 reads MNHEY; CDR2 reads SVGEGT. Trimming removed 2 bases at V and 7 bases at J, with 15 bases between. This CDR3 is built from 15 residues. The CDR3 coding sequence is TGTGCCAGCAGTTACATCGCGGGCGTGGGACAGCCCCAGCATTTT. It codes for CASSYIAGVGQPQHF.